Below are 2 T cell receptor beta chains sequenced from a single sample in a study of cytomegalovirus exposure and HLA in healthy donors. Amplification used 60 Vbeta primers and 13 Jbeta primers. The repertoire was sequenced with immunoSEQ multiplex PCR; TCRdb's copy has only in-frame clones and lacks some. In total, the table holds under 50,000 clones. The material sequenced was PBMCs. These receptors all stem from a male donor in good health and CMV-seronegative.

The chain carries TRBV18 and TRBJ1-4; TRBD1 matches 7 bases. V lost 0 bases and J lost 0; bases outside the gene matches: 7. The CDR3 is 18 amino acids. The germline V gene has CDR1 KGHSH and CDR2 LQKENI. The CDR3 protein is CASSPPGFRGSTNEKLFF. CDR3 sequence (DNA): TGTGCCAGCTCACCACCAGGCTTCAGGGGGTCAACTAATGAAAAACTGTTTTTT.

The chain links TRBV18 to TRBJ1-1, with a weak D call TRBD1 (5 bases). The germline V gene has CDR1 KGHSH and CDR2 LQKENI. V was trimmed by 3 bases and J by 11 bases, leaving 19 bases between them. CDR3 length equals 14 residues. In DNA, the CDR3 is TGTGCCAGCTCACCTCCGTCCTTTCGACAGTTTGCTTTCTTT. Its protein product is CASSPPSFRQFAFF.